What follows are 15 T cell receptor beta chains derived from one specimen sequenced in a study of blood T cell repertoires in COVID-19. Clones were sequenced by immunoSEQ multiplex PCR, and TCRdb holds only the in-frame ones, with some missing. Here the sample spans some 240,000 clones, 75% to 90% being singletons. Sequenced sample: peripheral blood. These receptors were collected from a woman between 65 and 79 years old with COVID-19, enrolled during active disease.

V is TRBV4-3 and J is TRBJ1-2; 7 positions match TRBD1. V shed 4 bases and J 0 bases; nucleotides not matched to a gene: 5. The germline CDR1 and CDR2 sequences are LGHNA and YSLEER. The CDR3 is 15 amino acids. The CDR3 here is CASSPQGNSNYGYTF. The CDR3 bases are TGCGCCAGCAGCCCACAGGGGAACTCTAACTATGGCTACACCTTC.

CDR3 sequence: CASSYSAPGGSKNIQYF. The CDR3 DNA reads TGTGCCAGCAGTTACTCAGCTCCGGGGGGATCCAAAAACATTCAGTACTTC. The gene calls are TRBV6-2 or TRBV6-3 and TRBJ2-4; 7 bases are a match to TRBD2. There are 17 residues in the CDR3. CDR1 MNHEY and CDR2 SVGEGT come from the germline V gene. The junction had 7 bases not matched to a gene; V was cut back by 0 bases and J by 2 bases.

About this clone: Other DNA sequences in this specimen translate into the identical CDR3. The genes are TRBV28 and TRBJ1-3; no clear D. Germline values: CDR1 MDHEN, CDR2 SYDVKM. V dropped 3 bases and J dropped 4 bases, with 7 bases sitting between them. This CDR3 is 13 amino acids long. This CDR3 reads CASSLGGGNTIYF. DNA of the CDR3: TGTGCCAGCAGTTTGGGAGGAGGAAACACCATATATTTT.

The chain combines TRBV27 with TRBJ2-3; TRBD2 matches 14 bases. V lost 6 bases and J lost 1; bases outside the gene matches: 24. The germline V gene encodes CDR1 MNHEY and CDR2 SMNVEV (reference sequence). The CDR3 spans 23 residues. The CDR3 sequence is CASRPIGRGTSGSDRRGTDTQYF. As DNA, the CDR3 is TGTGCCAGCAGACCAATTGGGCGGGGGACTAGCGGGAGCGATCGACGCGGCACAGATACGCAGTATTTT.

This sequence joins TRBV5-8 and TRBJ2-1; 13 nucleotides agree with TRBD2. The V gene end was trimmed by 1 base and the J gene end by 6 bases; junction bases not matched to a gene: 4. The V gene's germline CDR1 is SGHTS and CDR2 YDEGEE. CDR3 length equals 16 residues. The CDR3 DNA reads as TGTGCCAGCAGCTTGCCCGGGACTAGCGGGATCAATGAGCAGTTCTTC. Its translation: CASSLPGTSGINEQFF.

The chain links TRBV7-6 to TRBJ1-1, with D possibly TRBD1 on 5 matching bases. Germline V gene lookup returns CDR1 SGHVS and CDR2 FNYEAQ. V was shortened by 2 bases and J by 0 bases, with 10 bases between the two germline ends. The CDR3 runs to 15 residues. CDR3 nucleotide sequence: TGTGCCAGCAGCTTAATGGCAGGGATGAACACTGAAGCTTTCTTT. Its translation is CASSLMAGMNTEAFF.

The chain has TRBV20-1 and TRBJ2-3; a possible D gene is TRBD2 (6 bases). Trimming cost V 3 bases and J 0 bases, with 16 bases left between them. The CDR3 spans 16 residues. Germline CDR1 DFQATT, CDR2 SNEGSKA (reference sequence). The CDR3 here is CSASDPRSGSTDTQYF. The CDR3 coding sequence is TGCAGTGCTAGTGACCCAAGGAGCGGGAGCACAGATACGCAGTATTTT.

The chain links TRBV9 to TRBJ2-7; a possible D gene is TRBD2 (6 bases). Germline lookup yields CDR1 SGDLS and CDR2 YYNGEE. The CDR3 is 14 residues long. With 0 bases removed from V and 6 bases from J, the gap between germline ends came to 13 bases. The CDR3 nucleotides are TGTGCCAGCAGCGTAGGGGACTTCAGATCCGAGCAGTACTTC. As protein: CASSVGDFRSEQYF. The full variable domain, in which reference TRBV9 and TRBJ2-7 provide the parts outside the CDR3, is DSGVTQTPKHLITATGQRVTLRCSPRSGDLSVYWYQQSLDQGLQFLIQYYNGEERAKGNILERFSAQQFPDLHSELNLSSLELGDSALYFCASSVGDFRSEQYFGPGTRLTVT.

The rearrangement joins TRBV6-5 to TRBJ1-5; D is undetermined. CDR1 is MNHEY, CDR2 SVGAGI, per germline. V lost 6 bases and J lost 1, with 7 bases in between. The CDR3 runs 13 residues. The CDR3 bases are TGTGCCAGCAGGGAGGGCAGCAATCAGCCCCAGCATTTT. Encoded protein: CASREGSNQPQHF.

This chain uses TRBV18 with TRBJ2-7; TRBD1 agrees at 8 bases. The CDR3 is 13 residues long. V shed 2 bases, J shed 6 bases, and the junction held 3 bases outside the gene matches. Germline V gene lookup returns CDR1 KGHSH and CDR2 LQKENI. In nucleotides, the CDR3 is TGTGCCAGCTCACCAGCAACAGGGGGCGAGCAGTACTTC. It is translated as CASSPATGGEQYF. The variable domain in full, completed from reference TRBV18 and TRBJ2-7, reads NAGVMQNPRHLVRRRGQEARLRCSPMKGHSHVYWYRQLPEEGLKFMVYLQKENIIDESGMPKERFSAEFPKEGPSILRIQQVVRGDSAAYFCASSPATGGEQYFGPGTRLTVT.

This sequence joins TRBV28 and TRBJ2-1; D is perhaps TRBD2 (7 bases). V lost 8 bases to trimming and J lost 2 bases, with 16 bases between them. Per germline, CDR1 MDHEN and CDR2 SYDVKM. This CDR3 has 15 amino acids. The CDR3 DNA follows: TGTGCCAGCGGGGAGGGGGTTGGAACCTACAATGAGCAGTTCTTC. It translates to CASGEGVGTYNEQFF.

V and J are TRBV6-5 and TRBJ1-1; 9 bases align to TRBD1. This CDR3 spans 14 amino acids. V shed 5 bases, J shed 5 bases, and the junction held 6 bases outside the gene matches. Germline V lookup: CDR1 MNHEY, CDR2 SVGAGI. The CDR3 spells CASSQQGAWTEAFF. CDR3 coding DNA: TGTGCCAGCAGTCAACAGGGGGCATGGACTGAAGCTTTCTTT.

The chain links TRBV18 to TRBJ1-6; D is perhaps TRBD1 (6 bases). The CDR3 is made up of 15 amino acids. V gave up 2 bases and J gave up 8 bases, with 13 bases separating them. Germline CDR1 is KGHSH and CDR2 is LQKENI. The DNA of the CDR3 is TGTGCCAGCTCACCATCGACAGGAGATGATTCACCCCTCCACTTT. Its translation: CASSPSTGDDSPLHF.

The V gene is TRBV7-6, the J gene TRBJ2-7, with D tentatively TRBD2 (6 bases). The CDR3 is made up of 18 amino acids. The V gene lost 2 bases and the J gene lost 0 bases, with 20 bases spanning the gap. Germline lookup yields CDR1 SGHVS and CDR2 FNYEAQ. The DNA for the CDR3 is TGTGCCAGCAGCTTAAGTGGTGGGGTGGCTAGCGCCTCCTACGAGCAGTACTTC. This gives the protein CASSLSGGVASASYEQYF.

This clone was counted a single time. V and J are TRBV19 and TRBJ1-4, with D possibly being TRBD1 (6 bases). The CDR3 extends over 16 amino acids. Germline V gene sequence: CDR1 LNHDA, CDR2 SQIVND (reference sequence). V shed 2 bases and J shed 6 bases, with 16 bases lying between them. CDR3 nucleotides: TGTGCCAGTAGTATACCGCACAGGGCGACGGATGAAAAACTGTTTTTT. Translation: CASSIPHRATDEKLFF.